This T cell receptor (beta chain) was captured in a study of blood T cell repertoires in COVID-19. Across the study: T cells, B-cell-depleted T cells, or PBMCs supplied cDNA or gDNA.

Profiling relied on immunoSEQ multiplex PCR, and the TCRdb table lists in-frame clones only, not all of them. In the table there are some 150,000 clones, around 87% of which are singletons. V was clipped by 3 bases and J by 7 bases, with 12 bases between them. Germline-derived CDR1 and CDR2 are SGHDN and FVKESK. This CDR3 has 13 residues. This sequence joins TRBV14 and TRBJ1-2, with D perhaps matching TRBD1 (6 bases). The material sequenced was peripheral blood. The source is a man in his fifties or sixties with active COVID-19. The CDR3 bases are TGTGCCAGCAGCCACAGGGGTCAAAGTGGCTACACCTTC. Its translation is CASSHRGQSGYTF.